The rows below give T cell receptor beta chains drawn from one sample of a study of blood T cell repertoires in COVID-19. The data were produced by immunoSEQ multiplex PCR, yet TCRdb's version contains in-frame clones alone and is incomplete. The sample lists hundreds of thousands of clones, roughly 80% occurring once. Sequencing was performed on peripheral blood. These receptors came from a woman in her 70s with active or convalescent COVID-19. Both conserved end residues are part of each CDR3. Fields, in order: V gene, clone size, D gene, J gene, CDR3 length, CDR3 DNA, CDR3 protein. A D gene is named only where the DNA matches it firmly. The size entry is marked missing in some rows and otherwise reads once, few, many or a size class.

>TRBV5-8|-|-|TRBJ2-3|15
TGTGCCAGCAGCTTGGGTGGCGGCTTGGGAGATACGCAGTATTTT
CASSLGGGLGDTQYF
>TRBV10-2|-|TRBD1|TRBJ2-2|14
TGCGCCAGCAGGGGACAGATTAACACCGGGGAGCTGTTTTTT
CASRGQINTGELFF
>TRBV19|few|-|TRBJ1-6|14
TGTGCCAGTAGTAAGGGGCAGGACGCTTCACCCCTCCACTTT
CASSKGQDASPLHF
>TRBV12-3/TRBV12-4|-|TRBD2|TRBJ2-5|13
TGTGCCAGCAGTTTATTGGGGGGGGAGACCCAGTACTTC
CASSLLGGETQYF
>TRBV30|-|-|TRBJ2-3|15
TGTGCCTGGGGGTACGGCGGAGTTAGCACAGATACGCAGTATTTT
CAWGYGGVSTDTQYF
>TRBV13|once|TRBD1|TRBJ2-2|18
TGTGCCAGCAGCTTAGGCCGATTATGGACAGGGGACACCGGGGAGCTGTTTTTT
CASSLGRLWTGDTGELFF
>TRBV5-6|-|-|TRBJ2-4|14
TGTGCCAGCAGCTTGGACAGGGTAACGGACATTCAGTACTTC
CASSLDRVTDIQYF
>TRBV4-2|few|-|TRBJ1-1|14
TGTGCCAGCAGCCAAGACCGCGTGAACACTGAAGCTTTCTTT
CASSQDRVNTEAFF
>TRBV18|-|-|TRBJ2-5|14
TGTGCCAGCTCACCAGGGGTCGGGGAAGAGACCCAGTACTTC
CASSPGVGEETQYF
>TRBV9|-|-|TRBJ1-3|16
TGTGCCAGCAGCGTAGTTGGCGACAGCTCTGGAAACACCATATATTTT
CASSVVGDSSGNTIYF
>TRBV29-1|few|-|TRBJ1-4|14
TGCAGCGTTTTCTCGGTGTCGGAGGGTGAAAAACTGTTTTTT
CSVFSVSEGEKLFF
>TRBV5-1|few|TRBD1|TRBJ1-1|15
TGCGCCAGCAGCTGGGGACAGGGATTGAACACTGAAGCTTTCTTT
CASSWGQGLNTEAFF
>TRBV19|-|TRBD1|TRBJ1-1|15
TGTGCCAGTAGTACATTCCGGACAGGGAACACTGAAGCTTTCTTT
CASSTFRTGNTEAFF
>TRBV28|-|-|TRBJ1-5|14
TGTGCCAGCAGCTACGGGGAGGGCAATCAGCCCCAGCATTTT
CASSYGEGNQPQHF
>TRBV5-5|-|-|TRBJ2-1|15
TGTGCCAGCAGCCCGGGACTGGGGTCCTACAATGAGCAGTTCTTC
CASSPGLGSYNEQFF
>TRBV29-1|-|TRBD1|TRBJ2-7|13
TGCAGCGTTCCCGGGACAGCCTCCTACGAGCAGTACTTC
CSVPGTASYEQYF
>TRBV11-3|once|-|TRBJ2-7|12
TGTGCCAGCAGCTCCGGACTCGGCGAGCAGTACTTC
CASSSGLGEQYF
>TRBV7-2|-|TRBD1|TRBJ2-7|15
TGTGCCAGCAGCTACAGGGGACAGGGGTCCTACGAGCAGTACTTC
CASSYRGQGSYEQYF
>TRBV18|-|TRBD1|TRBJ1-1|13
TGTGCCAGCTCCTCCGGGACAGGGGGCGAAGCTTTCTTT
CASSSGTGGEAFF
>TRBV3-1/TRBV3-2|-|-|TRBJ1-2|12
TGTGCCAGCAGCCAAGAGAGGGTCTACGTCACCTTC
CASSQERVYVTF
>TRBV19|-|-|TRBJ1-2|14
TGTGCCAGTAGTATCGCGTTAGCTAACTATGGCTACACCTTC
CASSIALANYGYTF
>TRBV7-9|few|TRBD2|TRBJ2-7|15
TGTGCCAGCAGCTCGACTAGCCGGTCGACCTACGAGCAGTACTTC
CASSSTSRSTYEQYF
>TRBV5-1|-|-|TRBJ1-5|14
TGCGCCAGCAGCTTGGACCCCGGGGATCAGCCCCAGCATTTT
CASSLDPGDQPQHF
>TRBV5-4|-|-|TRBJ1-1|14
TGTGCCAGCAGCAAACAACCAGGCGAAACTGAAGCTTTCTTT
CASSKQPGETEAFF
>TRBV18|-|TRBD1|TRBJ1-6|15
TGTGCCAGCTCTCCGGGACAGGGGCGAAATTCACCCCTCCACTTT
CASSPGQGRNSPLHF
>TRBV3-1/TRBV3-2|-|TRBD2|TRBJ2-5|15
TGTGCCAGCAGCCATTTAGCGGGCCGACCTGAGACCCAGTACTTC
CASSHLAGRPETQYF
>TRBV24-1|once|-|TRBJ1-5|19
TGTGCCACCAGTGATGCCAGGGGAGGGAGGATCTATAGCAATCAGCCCCAGCATTTT
CATSDARGGRIYSNQPQHF
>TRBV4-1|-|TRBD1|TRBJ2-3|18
TGCGCCAGCAGCCTTTACCTCCGGACAGGGAGTTCGCCAGATACGCAGTATTTT
CASSLYLRTGSSPDTQYF
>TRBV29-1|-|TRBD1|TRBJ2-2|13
TGCAGCGGGGACAGAGGGGAGAGCGGGGAGCTGTTTTTT
CSGDRGESGELFF
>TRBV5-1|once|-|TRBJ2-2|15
TGCGCCAGCGCGTGGGGGGGCTCGAACACCGGGGAGCTGTTTTTT
CASAWGGSNTGELFF
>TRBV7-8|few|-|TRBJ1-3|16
TGTGCCAGCAGCAGCCGGGACACCTCGGGTGGAAACACCATATATTTT
CASSSRDTSGGNTIYF
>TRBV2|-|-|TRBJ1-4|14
TGTGCCAGCAGAGATCCGGGAAGAACTGAAAAACTGTTTTTT
CASRDPGRTEKLFF
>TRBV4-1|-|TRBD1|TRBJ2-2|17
TGCGCCAGCAGCCAAGATCGACGCAGGGGGCGCACCGGGGAGCTGTTTTTT
CASSQDRRRGRTGELFF
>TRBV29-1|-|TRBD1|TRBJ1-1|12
TGCAGCACGCTCACAGGGGGCGCGGCAGCTTTCTTT
CSTLTGGAAAFF
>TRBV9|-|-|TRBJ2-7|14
TGTGCCAGCAGCGTATCAGGGAGGACCTACGAGCAGTACTTC
CASSVSGRTYEQYF
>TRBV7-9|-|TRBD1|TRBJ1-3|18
TGTGCCAGCCCTCGTGGGACAGGGGCTGCGAGCTCTGGAAACACCATATATTTT
CASPRGTGAASSGNTIYF
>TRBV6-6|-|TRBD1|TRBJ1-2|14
TGTGCCAGCAGAGGACAGGGGCAGAACTATGGCTACACCTTC
CASRGQGQNYGYTF
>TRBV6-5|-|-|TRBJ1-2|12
TGTGCCACCACTGGGGGGGTTCATGGCTACACCTTC
CATTGGVHGYTF
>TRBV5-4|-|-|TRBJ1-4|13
TGTGCCAGCAGCTTCGCCGGCGGTGAAAAACTGTTTTTT
CASSFAGGEKLFF
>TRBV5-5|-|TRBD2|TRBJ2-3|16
TGTGCCAGCAGCCCTGGGACTAGCCTTAGCACAGATACGCAGTATTTT
CASSPGTSLSTDTQYF
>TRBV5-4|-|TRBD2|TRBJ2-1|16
TGTGCCAGCAGCTTGGCCGGGGGAGGGCCCGGGAATGAGCAGTTCTTC
CASSLAGGGPGNEQFF